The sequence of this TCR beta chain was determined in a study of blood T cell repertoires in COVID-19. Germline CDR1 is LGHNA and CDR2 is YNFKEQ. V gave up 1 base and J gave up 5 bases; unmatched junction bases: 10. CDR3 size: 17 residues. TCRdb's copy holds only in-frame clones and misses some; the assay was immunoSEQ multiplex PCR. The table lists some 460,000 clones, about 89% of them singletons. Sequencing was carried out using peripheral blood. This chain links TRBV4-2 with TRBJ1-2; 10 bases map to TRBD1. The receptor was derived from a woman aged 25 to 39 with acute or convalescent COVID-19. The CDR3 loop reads CASSQGQGAGSRYGYTF. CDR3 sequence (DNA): TGTGCCAGCAGCCAAGGACAGGGGGCGGGGAGTAGGTATGGCTACACCTTC.